The following is a T cell receptor beta chain sequence with its context. Antigen: not known. The entry originates in a study of T-cell reconstitution after alpha-beta-depleted transplantation in children. Study-wide findings and caveats: At around two months after transplant, the alpha-beta T cells were reportedly derived from several hundred expanded clones that came from non-depleted graft cells. The study traced high day-60 TCRbeta diversity in some patients to surviving recipient T cells and thymic progenitors.

As it was prepared, the TCRbeta library received unique molecular identifiers. Via MiXCR, TCRdb re-called the PCR reads, giving one row per CDR3 protein. Among 530,000 or so distinct CDR3 sequences listed, 20% to 30% were seen once. Germline V lookup: CDR1 SGHRS, CDR2 YFSETQ. The CDR3 extends over 17 amino acids. V gave up 3 bases and J gave up 2 bases, with 17 bases separating them. Sample: PBMCs, taken before TCRalphabeta/CD19-depleted stem cell transplant. The chain recombines TRBV5-1 with TRBJ2-2; D unclear. The receptor's source is a boy younger than two with Wiskott-Aldrich syndrome, due to receive a stem cell transplant. CDR3 amino acids: CASSSTLVAANTGELFF. CDR3 DNA sequence: TGCGCCAGCAGCTCCACTTTAGTAGCCGCCAACACCGGGGAGCTGTTTTTT.